This record looks at one T cell receptor (beta chain) sequence and its context. These data belong to a study of cytomegalovirus exposure and HLA in healthy donors. Trimming cost V 4 bases and J 6 bases; bases outside gene matches: 11. Germline V gene sequence: CDR1 MDHEN, CDR2 SYDVKM. This CDR3 region has 15 residues. These donors counted as nominally healthy when sampled, but unrecorded immune exposures were likely. Use of 60 Vbeta and 13 Jbeta primers characterized the PCR. The repertoire was sequenced with immunoSEQ multiplex PCR; TCRdb's copy has only in-frame clones and lacks some. The table has around 200,000 clones, approximately 78% seen once.

The sequenced material came from PBMCs. This rearrangement joins TRBV28 to TRBJ1-1; 7 bases fit TRBD1. This TCR was recovered from a woman aged 40 to 50 in good health and CMV-seronegative. CDR3 DNA: TGTGCCAGCAGTTCGATGGGACAGAAAGGCCCTGAAGCTTTCTTT. Amino acids: CASSSMGQKGPEAFF.